The source of this TCR beta chain is a study of identical twins. CDR3 size: 14 residues. Trimming cost V 4 bases and J 7 bases, with 15 bases left between them. In germline, CDR1 is SGHDT, CDR2 YYEEEE. cDNA molecules carried unique molecular identifiers, and template switching added a universal primer site. TCRdb processed the 5' RACE reads anew with MiXCR; each CDR3 protein has one entry. The sample consists of around 490,000 distinct CDR3 sequences, 13% to 15% of them appearing once. These sequences were also reported in another study, on yellow fever vaccine responses in identical twins.

The chain couples TRBV5-6 to TRBJ2-1; D may be TRBD2 (7 bases). Material: CD4+ T cells sorted from blood. This TCR derives from a woman aged 18-29 years in good health. The CDR3 coding sequence is TGTGCCAGCAGCCGGGGGACTACAGGGAATGAGCAGTTCTTC. Amino acid sequence: CASSRGTTGNEQFF.